Following are 12 T cell receptor beta chains from one sample sequenced in a study of a mutant IDH1 vaccine in newly diagnosed glioma (dated by TCRdb to about 2021). In light of the paper, this sample's time point label describes: week 5, during vaccination. A 20-mer mutant IDH1 peptide at 300 micrograms in Montanide made up each vaccine dose, which was injected subcutaneously together with topical imiquimod. Receptor libraries were prepared by the immunoSEQ multiplex PCR assay. Not all clones reach the TCRdb copy of this immuneACCESS table, which keeps in-frame sequences only. Checked studies attribute under half of the gap to unresolved V genes and leave the rest unexplained. The sample includes some 51,000 clones, with approximately 78% observed a single time. Roughly 5.6% of the sample goes to the ten largest clones. Their cognate antigens are unknown. The sequences come from PBMCs, collected from a glioma patient whose treatment included an IDH1 peptide vaccine. The receptor source for this set is a man between 50 and 59 years old with glioma.

The chain carries TRBV6-1 and TRBJ2-5; D is ambiguous. This CDR3 is built from 11 residues. Germline values: CDR1 MNHNS, CDR2 SASEGT. Trimming took 8 bases from V and 9 from J, leaving 13 bases between them. CDR3 protein: CASRNPRAQYF. CDR3 sequence (DNA): TGTGCCAGCCGGAATCCAAGGGCCCAGTACTTC.

The CDR3 protein is CASSLYMGGSNIQYF. The CDR3 coding sequence is TGTGCCAGCAGCTTATATATGGGGGGCTCGAACATTCAGTACTTC. The V gene is TRBV7-8, the J gene TRBJ2-4, with D perhaps assigned TRBD1 or TRBD2 (6 bases each). The CDR3 extends over 15 amino acids. Germline V lookup: CDR1 SGHVS, CDR2 FQNEAQ. V was shortened by 2 bases and J by 7 bases, with 15 bases between the two germline ends.

This clone has only a few counts. The gene calls are TRBV2 and TRBJ2-1, with D hard to call. V lost 6 bases to trimming and J lost 6 bases, with 6 bases between them. Germline values: CDR1 SNHLY, CDR2 FYNNEI. The CDR3 consists of 11 residues. The CDR3 protein is CASSRSNEQFF. Written as DNA, the CDR3 is TGTGCCAGCAGCCGCAGCAATGAGCAGTTCTTC.

The rearrangement links TRBV2 to TRBJ1-4, with no clear D. Between the trimmed V and J ends, which lost 11 bases and 8 bases, there was a span of 21 bases. Germline CDR1 SNHLY, CDR2 FYNNEI. This CDR3 comprises 14 residues. CDR3 protein: CAVSPGRFREKLFF. The CDR3 bases are TGTGCCGTCAGCCCCGGCAGGTTCCGAGAAAAACTGTTTTTT.

The table lists this clone with a few counts. This chain joins TRBV6-1 and TRBJ2-7; D tentatively reads TRBD1 or TRBD2 (5 bases each). Trimming removed 4 bases at V and 0 bases at J, with 16 bases between. This CDR3 contains 16 residues. Germline V gives CDR1 MNHNS, CDR2 SASEGT. The CDR3 region is CASSALGGDGSYEQYF. The CDR3 DNA reads TGTGCCAGCAGTGCTCTGGGTGGGGACGGCTCCTACGAGCAGTACTTC.

The chain joins TRBV11-1 to TRBJ2-1; weak D call: TRBD1 (5 bases). The CDR3 contains 19 residues. V lost 5 bases and J lost 2, with 25 bases in between. Germline values: CDR1 SGHAT, CDR2 FQDESV (reference sequence). Written as DNA, the CDR3 is TGTGCCAGCAGCCCCAGGGATTTAGCCAATACACAACCCTACAATGAGCAGTTCTTC. Protein sequence: CASSPRDLANTQPYNEQFF. Complete variable domain (other parts from reference TRBV11-1 and TRBJ2-1): EAEVAQSPRYKITEKSQAVAFWCDPISGHATLYWYRQILGQGPELLVQFQDESVVDDSQLPKDRFSAERLKGVDSTLKIQPAELGDSAMYLCASSPRDLANTQPYNEQFFGPGTRLTVL.

The chain is built from TRBV29-1 and TRBJ1-4; the D is unclear. The germline CDR1 and CDR2 sequences are SQVTM and ANQGSEA. CDR3 length: 12 residues. Trimming took off 7 bases at V and 1 base at J, with 7 bases between the two ends. The CDR3 protein is CSAVGTNEKLFF. The CDR3, as DNA: TGCAGCGCCGTAGGAACTAATGAAAAACTGTTTTTT.

The rearrangement links TRBV6-5 to TRBJ2-7; D unclear. The V gene lost 0 bases and the J gene lost 0 bases, with 6 bases spanning the gap. This CDR3 comprises 14 residues. Germline V gene lookup returns CDR1 MNHEY and CDR2 SVGAGI. The CDR3 coding sequence is TGTGCCAGCAGTTACTCGGGCAACTCCTACGAGCAGTACTTC. This sequence encodes CASSYSGNSYEQYF.

This chain uses TRBV5-6 with TRBJ2-2; unclear D gene. CDR1 and CDR2 (germline): SGHDT, YYEEEE. The CDR3 is 13 residues long. V gave up 2 bases and J gave up 4 bases, with 6 bases separating them. Here the CDR3 reads CASSFMVTGELFF. CDR3 DNA: TGTGCCAGCAGCTTCATGGTCACCGGGGAGCTGTTTTTT.

The chain couples TRBV19 to TRBJ2-3; the match to TRBD2 covers 7 bases. V dropped 3 bases and J dropped 2; count of bases not matched to a gene: 17. Germline values: CDR1 LNHDA, CDR2 SQIVND (reference sequence). The CDR3 length is 19 residues. CDR3 amino acids: CASSIGLVRSSGFTDTQYF. The CDR3 DNA reads as TGTGCCAGTAGTATCGGGTTGGTTCGTTCTAGCGGTTTCACAGATACGCAGTATTTT. Based on the CDR3 plus reference TRBV19 and TRBJ2-3, the full variable domain is DGGITQSPKYLFRKEGQNVTLSCEQNLNHDAMYWYRQDPGQGLRLIYYSQIVNDFQKGDIAEGYSVSREKKESFPLTVTSAQKNPTAFYLCASSIGLVRSSGFTDTQYFGPGTRLTVL.

This clone was seen just once. V gene TRBV13 combines with J gene TRBJ2-3, with D hard to call. Trimming removed 5 bases from V and 2 bases from J, with 2 bases in between. Germline values: CDR1 PRHDT, CDR2 FYEKMQ (reference sequence). The CDR3 extends over 11 amino acids. The CDR3 DNA follows: TGTGCCAGCAGCATCACAGATACGCAGTATTTT. It encodes CASSITDTQYF.

Note on this clone: The junction shows a germline mismatch at one end, possibly a read error. The chain recombines TRBV7-2 with TRBJ1-2, with D possibly TRBD1 on 6 matching bases. The CDR3 loop spans 15 amino acids. The germline CDR1 and CDR2 sequences are SGHTA and FQGNSA. For the CDR3, the DNA is TGTGCCAGCAGCCTAGCATCAGACAGGTCTCGAGGCTACACCTTC. Protein product: CASSLASDRSRGYTF.